This T cell receptor (beta chain) appears in the sequencing data of a study of cytomegalovirus exposure and HLA in healthy donors. Regarding the study as a whole: Reported findings show TCR beta sequences accurately forecast HLA-A and HLA-B alleles in most subjects.

In the PCR, 60 Vbeta and 13 Jbeta primers were used. The assay was immunoSEQ multiplex PCR, and TCRdb's table has in-frame clones only and misses some. The sample lists 150,000 to 200,000 clones; approximately 80% were seen once. A remark on this clone: Its antigen is unidentified.

The V gene's germline CDR1 is GTSNPN and CDR2 SVGIG (reference sequence). The V end was cut by 2 bases, the J end by 3 bases, with 8 bases between. This CDR3 region has 13 residues. The rearrangement joins TRBV30 to TRBJ1-3, with a weak D call TRBD1 (5 bases). Sequencing was carried out using PBMCs. The receptor's source is a male donor in good health and CMV-seropositive. For the CDR3, the DNA is TGTGCCTGGAGTCTAGGGGATGGAAACACCATATATTTT. This gives the protein CAWSLGDGNTIYF.